This T cell receptor beta chain was profiled in a study of post-analysis software for immune sequencing data. Prepared TCR beta cDNA libraries contained unique molecular identifiers. A single record per CDR3 protein comes from TCRdb applying MiXCR to the PCR reads. The profile covers hundreds of thousands of distinct CDR3 sequences, with approximately 60% appearing a single time and roughly 10% taken by the ten largest. The clonotype originates from a girl aged 2-9 years with multiple sclerosis. Sequencing input: blood.

The CDR3 sequence: CASSQPGVGQDEQYF. DNA of the CDR3: TGTGCCAGCAGCCAGCCCGGGGTCGGCCAAGACGAGCAGTACTTC. The chain uses TRBV3-1 and TRBJ2-5, with D perhaps matching TRBD2 (5 bases). The tail of the sequence fits TRBJ2-7 better, so the J call may be wrong. Germline loops: CDR1 LGHDT, CDR2 YNNKEL (reference sequence). The CDR3 is 15 amino acids.